The rows below give T cell receptor beta chains drawn from one sample of a study of neurological immune-mediated disorders. From the 5' RACE reads, TCRdb called clonotypes with MiXCR, one entry per CDR3 protein. The data contain some 70,000 distinct CDR3 sequences, 3% to 3.5% of them singletons. Sequencing input: PBMCs. The receptors were gathered from a man aged 40-50 years with multiple sclerosis. CDR3s include the opening cysteine and the closing phenylalanine or tryptophan. D genes are given only for firm matches. Only part of the rows carry a size: once, few, many, or a class if the clone is expanded.

TRBV7-9,many,TRBJ2-1,TRBD2,TGTGCCAGCAGCTTACTAGCGGGGGGCCATGATGAGCAGTTCTTC,CASSLLAGGHDEQFF
TRBV5-1,many,TRBJ1-4,-,TGCGCCAGCGGTCAAAGAGGAACAACTAATGAAAAACTGTTTTTT,CASGQRGTTNEKLFF
TRBV29-1,many,TRBJ2-3,-,TGCAGCGGGGACGGGGCAGATACGCAGTATTTT,CSGDGADTQYF
TRBV5-1,many,TRBJ1-2,-,TGCGCCAGCAGCTTGACTGACCCGCATGGTGGCTACACCTTC,CASSLTDPHGGYTF
TRBV5-1,many,TRBJ2-7,TRBD1,TGCGCCAGCAGCTTAGGGGCGACAGGGGCCTACGAGCAGTACTTC,CASSLGATGAYEQYF
TRBV5-5,many,TRBJ1-5,-,TGTGCCAGCAGCTCCCTCGGGTTTGTGGGTCAGCCCCAGCATTTT,CASSSLGFVGQPQHF
TRBV7-8,many,TRBJ1-2,-,TGTGCCAGCAGCCCCTATCAGAAAGGGGTCGGGACCCTCGGGGGCTACACCTTC,CASSPYQKGVGTLGGYTF
TRBV19,many,TRBJ1-1,TRBD1,TGTGCCAGTAGAGGCAGGGGGCCCTGGATGGGCACTGAAGCTTTCTTT,CASRGRGPWMGTEAFF
TRBV5-1,many,TRBJ1-1,TRBD1,TGCGCCAGCAGCCCACGGACAGGGTTGAACACTGAAGCTTTCTTT,CASSPRTGLNTEAFF
TRBV18,-,TRBJ2-3,TRBD2,TGTGCCAGCTCACAACCGGGGGGAGGAACAGATACGCAGTATTTT,CASSQPGGGTDTQYF
TRBV6-2/TRBV6-3,many,TRBJ2-3,TRBD2,TGTGCCAGCCAGCGGGAGACGGGGAAGTTCACAGATACGCAGTATTTT,CASQRETGKFTDTQYF
TRBV27,many,TRBJ1-1,-,TGTGCCAGCAGTATATCCAAGAACACTGAAGCTTTCTTT,CASSISKNTEAFF
TRBV29-1,many,TRBJ2-1,TRBD2,TGCAGCGTTGAAGGACCGGGACTAGCGGTAACTAATGAGCAGTTCTTC,CSVEGPGLAVTNEQFF
TRBV4-1,-,TRBJ2-2,TRBD2,TGCGCCAGCAGCCAAGAAGGCAGGGAGGGGACCGGGGAGCTGTTTTTT,CASSQEGREGTGELFF
TRBV15,many,TRBJ2-1,-,TGTGCCACCAGCAGGGCCGCGGGCTCCTACAATGAGCAGTTCTTC,CATSRAAGSYNEQFF
TRBV7-2,many,TRBJ2-3,TRBD1,TGTGCCAGCAGCTTAGAAGGACAGGTCACAGATACGCAGTATTTT,CASSLEGQVTDTQYF